The T cell receptor beta chain under discussion was sequenced for a study of T cell repertoires in cytomegalovirus infection. Study summary: In the study, CMV epitopes included recently identified HLA-C-restricted and well-studied HLA-B-restricted ones. General study findings and limits: What dominated the ex vivo response were HLA-C-restricted CMV-specific TCR beta clonotypes. Identification of carriers of CMV plus the relevant HLA was performed using cumulative public TCR beta family frequency.

TCRdb processed the reads anew with MiXCR; each CDR3 protein has one entry. The table lists fewer than 1,000,000 distinct CDR3 sequences, roughly 31% of them singletons. For this clonotype: Its specificity is unknown. A read error may produce the germline difference seen at one junction end.

Germline CDR1 and CDR2: SGHVS and FQNEAQ. CDR3 size: 15 residues. This chain joins TRBV7-8 and TRBJ2-7; D unclear. Sequences were derived from cultured CD8+ T cells from PBMCs, sampled from culture after CMV antigen stimulation. The source of this sequence is a human donor in good health (CMV status not recorded). Some clones in this sample may be carry-over from other donors' samples. The CDR3 DNA follows: TGTGTCAGCAGTGCCACCGAATTCTTCTCCTACGAGCAGTACTTC. It is translated as CVSSATEFFSYEQYF.